These 11 T cell receptor beta chains were all obtained from the same sample, sequenced in a study of control samples from healthy donors and cancer patients. Only in-frame clones appear in the TCRdb table, and some are missing; sequencing was by immunoSEQ multiplex PCR. The table has some 410,000 clones, 75% to 95% seen once; the top ten hold around 6.8%. Sequencing input: PBMCs. The receptors shown here come from a man aged 40-49 years with head and neck cancer.

The rearrangement links TRBV5-6 to TRBJ1-4; weak D call: TRBD1 (5 bases). This CDR3 spans 14 amino acids. V gave up 3 bases and J gave up 8 bases, with 14 bases separating them. Germline V lookup: CDR1 SGHDT, CDR2 YYEEEE. CDR3 sequence (DNA): TGTGCCAGCAGCTGGAGGGGCAGGACGGAAAAACTGTTTTTT. It specifies CASSWRGRTEKLFF.

This chain connects TRBV18 to TRBJ1-4; D ambiguous. The CDR3 length is 15 residues. V was clipped by 6 bases and J by 8 bases, with 19 bases between them. CDR1 KGHSH and CDR2 LQKENI come from the germline V gene. The CDR3 sequence: CASSRRRAEAEKLFF. As DNA, the CDR3 is TGTGCCAGCTCCCGTAGGCGGGCGGAGGCCGAAAAACTGTTTTTT.

The chain couples TRBV11-3 to TRBJ2-1; tentatively, D is TRBD2 (6 bases). Germline V gives CDR1 SGHNT, CDR2 YENEEA. V shed 5 bases and J shed 7 bases, with 21 bases lying between them. The CDR3 covers 16 residues. For the CDR3, the DNA is TGTGCCAGCAGCATCACCCACCCGGGACTGACAAATGAGCAGTTCTTC. It encodes CASSITHPGLTNEQFF.

Worth noting for this clone: Other DNA sequences of this sample code for an identical CDR3. The chain has TRBV12-3 or TRBV12-4 and TRBJ2-7; D gene ambiguous. V lost 6 bases and J 0 bases, leaving 3 bases between the germline ends. CDR3 length: 11 amino acids. CDR3 bases: TGTGCCAGCAGCACCTCCTACGAGCAGTACTTC. Encoded protein: CASSTSYEQYF.

This chain joins TRBV28 and TRBJ2-1; 8 bases match TRBD2. This CDR3 comprises 15 residues. V dropped 3 bases and J dropped 4; count of bases not matched to a gene: 5. Germline-derived CDR1 and CDR2 are MDHEN and SYDVKM. The CDR3 reads CASSLGGGGYNEQFF. The CDR3 DNA sequence: TGTGCCAGCAGTTTGGGCGGCGGGGGGTACAATGAGCAGTTCTTC.

The chain has TRBV7-6 and TRBJ2-7, with D perhaps TRBD1 (6 bases). Trimming took off 1 base at V and 4 bases at J, with 23 bases between the two ends. Per the germline V gene, CDR1 is SGHVS and CDR2 is FNYEAQ. CDR3 length equals 18 residues. In DNA, the CDR3 is TGTGCCAGCAGCTTAGAAGCTCCGGGACACACCCTTGGGTACGAGCAGTACTTC. Translated, it gives CASSLEAPGHTLGYEQYF. The variable domain in full, with the rest retrieved from reference TRBV7-6 and TRBJ2-7, is GAGVSQSPRYKVTKRGQDVALRCDPISGHVSLYWYRQALGQGPEFLTYFNYEAQQDKSGLPNDRFSAERPEGSISTLTIQRTEQRDSAMYRCASSLEAPGHTLGYEQYFGPGTRLTVT.

This clone was recorded once. V usage is TRBV20-1 and J usage is TRBJ1-1, with 11 bases fitting TRBD1. V was clipped by 6 bases and J by 12 bases; unmatched bases: 6. This CDR3 is 11 amino acids long. Germline CDR1 is DFQATT and CDR2 is SNEGSKA (reference sequence). Here the CDR3 reads CSAPGQGGTFF. The CDR3 region has the DNA TGCAGTGCCCCGGGACAGGGGGGTACTTTCTTT.

The chain couples TRBV5-1 to TRBJ2-1; 7 bases line up with TRBD1. This CDR3 spans 15 amino acids. V dropped 0 bases and J dropped 2; count of bases not matched to a gene: 2. Germline V gene lookup returns CDR1 SGHRS and CDR2 YFSETQ. The CDR3 DNA reads TGCGCCAGCAGCTTGGGACAGGGCGCCTACAATGAGCAGTTCTTC. Its translation is CASSLGQGAYNEQFF.

The V and J genes are TRBV11-2 and TRBJ2-2, with TRBD2 identical over 7 bases. The ends lost 5 bases at V and 1 base at J; junction bases unmatched: 13. Germline V gene data show CDR1 as SGHAT and CDR2 as FQNNGV. The CDR3 is 18 residues long. As DNA, the CDR3 is TGTGCCAGCAGCCAAAATTATTTGGGGGGGAGGAACACCGGGGAGCTGTTTTTT. It is translated as CASSQNYLGGRNTGELFF.

The CDR3 bases are TGTGCCAGTACCGATAGCAATCAGCCCCAGCATTTT. Translating it yields CASTDSNQPQHF. J is TRBJ1-5 and V is TRBV19; D unresolved. The germline gives CDR1 LNHDA, CDR2 SQIVND (reference sequence). V was cut by 7 bases and J by 0 bases, with 4 bases left in between. CDR3 length: 12 residues.

This clone was picked up one time. The chain uses TRBV29-1 and TRBJ1-1; 11 bases fit TRBD1. Losses at the gene ends were 3 bases for V and 4 bases for J; bases not matched to a gene: 1. Germline V gene data show CDR1 as SQVTM and CDR2 as ANQGSEA. This CDR3 is built from 13 residues. The chain's CDR3 is CSVDGQGATEAFF. The CDR3 bases are TGCAGCGTTGACGGACAGGGGGCCACTGAAGCTTTCTTT.